A single sample gave rise to the 17 T cell receptor beta chains below, sequenced in a study of cytomegalovirus exposure and HLA in healthy donors (dated by TCRdb to the late 2010s). Library preparation used the immunoSEQ multiplex PCR assay. The table comes from immuneACCESS by way of TCRdb, which keeps in-frame sequences with V and J called. Part of the clones is missing from these tables; in studies checked, under half for an unresolved V gene and the rest for unknown reasons. This sample comprises approximately 170,000 clones, approximately 81% of them detected only once. In total, the top ten clones hold about a tenth of the sample. Sequenced input: PBMCs. These receptors came from a man younger than 45 in good health and CMV-seropositive.

The CDR3, as DNA: TGTGCCAGCAGTTACGAGGCGGGGGGGGAGACCCAGTACTTC. It encodes CASSYEAGGETQYF. This sequence joins TRBV6-5 and TRBJ2-5, with 9 bases that match TRBD2. V shed 2 bases and J 5 bases; nucleotides not matched to a gene: 3. Germline CDR1 is MNHEY and CDR2 is SVGAGI. The length of the CDR3 is 14 residues.

The chain couples TRBV5-1 to TRBJ1-3, with D unclear. V was cut by 0 bases and J by 2 bases, with 9 bases left in between. Germline CDR1 is SGHRS and CDR2 is YFSETQ. The CDR3 has 15 amino acids. Here the CDR3 reads CASSLDRSAGNTIYF. CDR3 sequence (DNA): TGCGCCAGCAGCTTGGATCGTTCAGCTGGAAACACCATATATTTT.

Regarding this clone: Other nucleotide sequences in the sample specify the same CDR3. V gene TRBV28 combines with J gene TRBJ2-3; 12 bases map to TRBD1. Germline values: CDR1 MDHEN, CDR2 SYDVKM. V lost 4 bases, J lost 3 bases, and 2 bases stayed unmatched. CDR3 size: 15 residues. The CDR3 bases are TGTGCCAGCAGTTCGGGACAGGGGGCTACAGATACGCAGTATTTT. This translates into CASSSGQGATDTQYF. The whole variable domain, filled in from reference TRBV28 and TRBJ2-3, reads DVKVTQSSRYLVKRTGEKVFLECVQDMDHENMFWYRQDPGLGLRLIYFSYDVKMKEKGDIPEGYSVSREKKERFSLILESASTNQTSMYLCASSSGQGATDTQYFGPGTRLTVL.

This chain uses TRBV6-6 with TRBJ2-7, with D unresolved. Germline values: CDR1 MNHNY, CDR2 SVGAGI (reference sequence). The V end was cut by 6 bases, the J end by 2 bases, with 11 bases between. This CDR3 contains 13 residues. This CDR3 reads CASSLNIAYEQYF. Written as DNA, the CDR3 is TGTGCCAGCAGCCTTAACATCGCCTACGAGCAGTACTTC.

The V call is TRBV6-1, the J call TRBJ2-2, with 8 bases fitting TRBD1. Per germline, CDR1 MNHNS and CDR2 SASEGT. V shed 8 bases, J shed 2 bases, and the junction held 4 bases outside the gene matches. The length of the CDR3 is 14 residues. The CDR3 here is CASSGTGNTGELFF. In DNA, the CDR3 is TGTGCCAGCTCCGGGACAGGAAACACCGGGGAGCTGTTTTTT.

The chain uses TRBV19 and TRBJ1-4, with a tentative D call TRBD1 (6 bases). Looked up from germline, CDR1 is LNHDA and CDR2 is SQIVND (reference sequence). The CDR3 consists of 14 residues. V lost 5 bases to trimming and J lost 3 bases, with 10 bases between them. This CDR3 is CASSVTGSNEKLFF. The DNA for the CDR3 is TGTGCCAGTAGTGTGACAGGTTCTAATGAAAAACTGTTTTTT.

The CDR3, as DNA: TGCAGTGCTAGAGTTGGGACAGGGAAATACTTC. Protein sequence: CSARVGTGKYF. The rearrangement links TRBV20-1 to TRBJ2-7; 9 bases fit TRBD1. The CDR3 extends over 11 amino acids. With 1 base clipped from V and 13 bases from J, the junction kept 5 bases outside the gene matches. Looked up from germline, CDR1 is DFQATT and CDR2 is SNEGSKA (reference sequence).

The rearrangement links TRBV5-4 to TRBJ2-7; 12 nucleotides match TRBD2. The CDR3 consists of 15 residues. The germline CDR1 and CDR2 sequences are SGHNT and YYREEE (reference sequence). After removal of 4 bases from V and 2 bases from J, the junction contained 4 bases not matched to a gene. The DNA for the CDR3 is TGTGCCAGCAGCAACGGACTAGCGGGGACCTACGAGCAGTACTTC. It is translated as CASSNGLAGTYEQYF.

The chain employs TRBV14 and TRBJ1-2; D might be TRBD1 (6 bases). The CDR3 contains 13 residues. V was shortened by 0 bases and J by 4 bases, with 6 bases between the two germline ends. The V gene's germline CDR1 is SGHDN and CDR2 FVKESK. The CDR3 loop is CASSQDRGYGYTF. The DNA of the CDR3 is TGTGCCAGCAGCCAAGACAGGGGCTATGGCTACACCTTC.

There are a few counts of this clone. This chain links TRBV5-6 with TRBJ1-1; the D is unclear. The V end was cut by 4 bases, the J end by 2 bases, with 15 bases between. The CDR3 runs 15 residues. Germline V gene sequence: CDR1 SGHDT, CDR2 YYEEEE. The CDR3 reads CASSPSVQINTEAFF. For the CDR3, the DNA is TGTGCCAGCAGCCCATCAGTACAGATCAACACTGAAGCTTTCTTT.

The V call is TRBV7-5, the J call TRBJ1-2; the table's D gene call, TRBD1, was not cross checked with the DNA. TRBV7-5 is reported as a pseudogene. CDR3 size: 13 residues. The CDR3 here is CARSLLSGNGYTF. The CDR3 DNA reads as TGTGCCAGAAGCTTATTATCAGGGAACGGCTACACCTTC.

The rearrangement joins TRBV15 to TRBJ1-5, with 7 bases identical to TRBD1. The CDR3 loop spans 16 amino acids. The V gene's germline CDR1 is LNHNV and CDR2 YYDKDF (reference sequence). The junction had 8 bases not matched to a gene; V was cut back by 0 bases and J by 6 bases. CDR3 sequence (DNA): TGTGCCACCAGCAGAGATAGGCAGGGGGTAGGTCAGCCCCAGCATTTT. It specifies CATSRDRQGVGQPQHF. The full variable domain, with the rest looked up from reference TRBV15 and TRBJ1-5, is DAMVIQNPRYQVTQFGKPVTLSCSQTLNHNVMYWYQQKSSQAPKLLFHYYDKDFNNEADTPDNFQSRRPNTSFCFLDIRSPGLGDTAMYLCATSRDRQGVGQPQHFGDGTRLSIL.

This chain joins TRBV25-1 and TRBJ1-3; D is undetermined. The germline gives CDR1 MGHDK, CDR2 SYGVNS. Trimming left V 6 bases short and J 0 bases short, with 9 bases between. The CDR3 loop spans 14 amino acids. The CDR3 DNA reads as TGTGCCAGCAGAGACATATACTCTGGAAACACCATATATTTT. It yields the protein CASRDIYSGNTIYF. The full variable domain, with the rest looked up from reference TRBV25-1 and TRBJ1-3, is EADIYQTPRYLVIGTGKKITLECSQTMGHDKMYWYQQDPGMELHLIHYSYGVNSTEKGDLSSESTVSRIRTEHFPLTLESARPSHTSQYLCASRDIYSGNTIYFGEGSWLTVV.

This chain uses TRBV28 with TRBJ1-5, with unresolved D. The CDR3 length is 14 residues. Trimming cost V 6 bases and J 5 bases, with 14 bases left between them. The germline CDR1 and CDR2 sequences are MDHEN and SYDVKM. The DNA of the CDR3 is TGTGCCAGCAGACTCGGCGCAGAGGATCAGCCCCAGCATTTT. Protein sequence: CASRLGAEDQPQHF.

This clone has a single count. The rearrangement links TRBV6-5 to TRBJ1-2, with D unclear. Trimming shortened V by 6 bases and J by 8 bases, and 13 bases separated the two germline ends. This CDR3 contains 12 residues. The germline gives CDR1 MNHEY, CDR2 SVGAGI. In DNA, the CDR3 is TGTGCCAGCAGGGGCCCCGGTGAGGGCTACACCTTC. It specifies CASRGPGEGYTF.

The chain carries TRBV9 and TRBJ2-6, with 9 nucleotides matching TRBD2. Germline V gene lookup returns CDR1 SGDLS and CDR2 YYNGEE. The V and J ends lost 2 bases and 0 bases, in that order; junction bases with no gene match: 6. This CDR3 region has 18 residues. The chain's CDR3 is CASSVGLAAGSGANVLTF. The CDR3 bases are TGTGCCAGCAGCGTGGGACTAGCCGCGGGCTCTGGGGCCAACGTCCTGACTTTC.

V and J are TRBV2 and TRBJ2-3, with TRBD2 matching over 10 bases. CDR1 is SNHLY and CDR2 is FYNNEI in the germline V gene. CDR3 length: 14 amino acids. The V segment lost 4 bases and the J segment 4 bases; nucleotides outside the gene matches: 2. The CDR3, as DNA: TGTGCCAGCAGTGCGAGCGGGAGGGCAGATACGCAGTATTTT. It encodes CASSASGRADTQYF. Supplemented by reference TRBV2 and TRBJ2-3, the full variable domain reads EPEVTQTPSHQVTQMGQEVILRCVPISNHLYFYWYRQILGQKVEFLVSFYNNEISEKSEIFDDQFSVERPDGSNFTLKIRSTKLEDSAMYFCASSASGRADTQYFGPGTRLTVL.